Shown below are 26 T cell receptor beta chains from a single sample sequenced in a study of cytomegalovirus exposure and HLA in healthy donors. In the PCR, 60 Vbeta and 13 Jbeta primers were used. Some clones are missing from TCRdb's copy, which holds only in-frame ones; the method was immunoSEQ multiplex PCR. This table holds 90,000 to 120,000 clones, around 78% found once. Sequencing was done on a sample of PBMCs. The receptors here all came from a man aged 25-40 years in good health and CMV-seronegative.

The chain combines TRBV2 with TRBJ1-1; D is possibly TRBD1 (6 bases). CDR1 is SNHLY and CDR2 is FYNNEI in the germline V gene. This CDR3 region has 13 residues. Trimming stripped 7 bases from V and 7 bases from J, with 16 bases between. CDR3 nucleotides: TGTGCCAGCACCCTGAGACAGGATAGTGAAGCTTTCTTT. It yields the protein CASTLRQDSEAFF.

This clone was observed a handful of times. The chain has TRBV10-3 and TRBJ2-7; the match to TRBD1 covers 8 bases. The CDR3 is made up of 16 amino acids. Germline CDR1 is ENHRY and CDR2 is SYGVKD. J gave up 4 bases and V 6 bases, and 14 bases lay outside the gene matches. The CDR3 DNA sequence: TGTGCCATCAGCCCAATCGGAGGCAGGGGGCAATACGAGCAGTACTTC. Translation gives CAISPIGGRGQYEQYF.

The genes are TRBV7-9 and TRBJ2-2, with D possibly being TRBD1 (5 bases). Trimming pared 0 bases from V and 1 base from J, leaving 12 bases between. From germline, CDR1 is SEHNR and CDR2 FQNEAQ (reference sequence). The CDR3 extends over 17 amino acids. The chain's CDR3 is CASSLAPRQMNTGELFF. The CDR3 region has the DNA TGTGCCAGCAGCTTAGCGCCAAGACAGATGAACACCGGGGAGCTGTTTTTT.

The chain has TRBV11-2 and TRBJ1-1; no clear D gene. The CDR3 totals 14 residues. Trimming removed 1 base at V and 0 bases at J, with 6 bases between. Looked up from germline, CDR1 is SGHAT and CDR2 is FQNNGV. CDR3 residues: CASSLGAVNTEAFF. The CDR3 nucleotides are TGTGCCAGCAGCTTAGGGGCAGTGAACACTGAAGCTTTCTTT.

The rearrangement uses TRBV2 and TRBJ2-5, with D possibly matching TRBD1 (5 bases). Germline loops: CDR1 SNHLY, CDR2 FYNNEI. Trimming took off 10 bases at V and 3 bases at J, with 12 bases between the two ends. The CDR3 length is 12 residues. The CDR3 loop reads CANKGIEETQYF. As DNA, the CDR3 is TGTGCCAACAAGGGGATTGAAGAGACCCAGTACTTC.

The genes are TRBV7-2 and TRBJ2-7; 7 bases match TRBD2. V lost 5 bases and J lost 6; bases outside the gene matches: 10. This CDR3 is 14 amino acids long. CDR1 SGHTA and CDR2 FQGNSA come from the germline V gene. The CDR3 bases are TGTGCCAGCAGCCCCGGGGCGGGGGTCGGCGAGCAGTACTTC. It codes for CASSPGAGVGEQYF.

The chain is built from TRBV29-1 and TRBJ2-7, with 7 bases matching TRBD2. The CDR3 consists of 15 residues. Per germline, CDR1 SQVTM and CDR2 ANQGSEA. With 0 bases clipped from V and 6 bases from J, the junction kept 11 bases outside the gene matches. The CDR3 is CSVEERGGASLEQYF. The CDR3 nucleotides read TGCAGCGTTGAAGAAAGGGGAGGGGCGTCCCTCGAGCAGTACTTC.

The V call is TRBV20-1, the J call TRBJ2-7; D not certain. Per the germline V gene, CDR1 is DFQATT and CDR2 is SNEGSKA (reference sequence). Trimming removed 5 bases from V and 4 bases from J, with 6 bases in between. The CDR3 length is 10 residues. The DNA of the CDR3 is TGCAGTGCTTCCCAATACGAGCAGTACTTC. Protein product: CSASQYEQYF.

The J gene is TRBJ2-7, the V gene TRBV6-1, with a tentative D call TRBD2 (6 bases). CDR1 and CDR2 from the germline V gene are MNHNS and SASEGT. The CDR3 spans 13 residues. The V gene lost 3 bases and the J gene lost 5 bases, with 11 bases spanning the gap. The CDR3 nucleotides read TGTGCCAGCAGTGAGGTCGGGAGCAACGAGCAGTACTTC. Protein product: CASSEVGSNEQYF.

This clone was counted between two and nine times. This chain joins TRBV25-1 and TRBJ2-1; TRBD2 agrees at 8 bases. Germline assignment: CDR1 MGHDK and CDR2 SYGVNS. The CDR3 sequence is 15 residues long. The trim removed 4 bases at V and 7 bases at J, leaving 9 bases unmatched. The DNA of the CDR3 is TGTGCCAGCAGTGGAACCGAGCGGGAGTGGAATGAGCAGTTCTTC. Translation: CASSGTEREWNEQFF.

This clone has only one observation. The chain links TRBV2 to TRBJ2-2; D ambiguous. There are 14 residues in the CDR3. Trimming pared 3 bases from V and 1 base from J, leaving 6 bases between. CDR1 and CDR2 (germline): SNHLY, FYNNEI. The CDR3 spells CASSDYRNTGELFF. The CDR3 coding sequence is TGTGCCAGCAGTGACTACCGGAACACCGGGGAGCTGTTTTTT.

As to this clone: The sample holds other DNA sequences that translate to the same CDR3. The rearrangement joins TRBV28 to TRBJ2-3; 9 bases are a match to TRBD1. Germline V lookup: CDR1 MDHEN, CDR2 SYDVKM. The ends lost 4 bases at V and 3 bases at J; junction bases unmatched: 5. This CDR3 region has 15 residues. CDR3 sequence (DNA): TGTGCCAGCAGTTCCCCAGGACAGGGGACAGATACGCAGTATTTT. As protein: CASSSPGQGTDTQYF.

The DNA for the CDR3 is TGTGCCAGCACTCCCACAGGGGCATACGAGCAGTACTTC. This translates into CASTPTGAYEQYF. This chain joins TRBV6-5 and TRBJ2-7; 7 bases match TRBD1. This CDR3 has 13 residues. Trimming took 7 bases from V and 4 from J; bases not matched to a gene: 7. The V gene's germline CDR1 is MNHEY and CDR2 SVGAGI.

The rearrangement uses TRBV30 and TRBJ1-3; unclear D gene. CDR3 length: 15 residues. V was clipped by 4 bases and J by 0 bases, with 13 bases between them. Germline values: CDR1 GTSNPN, CDR2 SVGIG (reference sequence). The CDR3 DNA reads as TGTGCCTGGACGGGCAGCGACTACTCTGGAAACACCATATATTTT. It is translated as CAWTGSDYSGNTIYF.

This clone was observed a handful of times. This chain links TRBV7-9 with TRBJ2-7, with a tentative D call TRBD1 (5 bases). The CDR3 extends over 16 amino acids. Trimming cost V 5 bases and J 3 bases, with 20 bases left between them. The germline V gene encodes CDR1 SEHNR and CDR2 FQNEAQ (reference sequence). CDR3 bases: TGTGCCAGCAGCCCTAGATCCCCAGGGCCCGGCTACGAGCAGTACTTC. Protein: CASSPRSPGPGYEQYF.

The chain joins TRBV10-3 to TRBJ2-7, with D possibly being TRBD1 (6 bases). Germline V gives CDR1 ENHRY, CDR2 SYGVKD. The CDR3 is 15 amino acids. V was pared by 2 bases and J by 0 bases, with 11 bases between. CDR3 in amino acids: CAISEAGDNSYEQYF. The CDR3 DNA sequence: TGTGCCATCAGTGAGGCAGGGGACAACTCCTACGAGCAGTACTTC.

The rearrangement links TRBV7-8 to TRBJ1-1; no clear D. Trimming shortened V by 1 base and J by 6 bases, and 15 bases separated the two germline ends. The CDR3 extends over 15 amino acids. Germline CDR1 SGHVS, CDR2 FQNEAQ. This chain's CDR3 is CASSLVDALRAEAFF. As DNA, the CDR3 is TGTGCCAGCAGCTTAGTCGATGCCCTACGGGCTGAAGCTTTCTTT.

V gene TRBV28 combines with J gene TRBJ2-1, with D tentatively TRBD2 (7 bases). Germline CDR1 and CDR2: MDHEN and SYDVKM. CDR3 length: 16 residues. Trimming pared 1 base from V and 8 bases from J, leaving 18 bases between. CDR3: CASSLLGGGDEDEQFF. CDR3 sequence (DNA): TGTGCCAGCAGTTTATTGGGAGGGGGGGATGAAGATGAGCAGTTCTTC.

The chain combines TRBV28 with TRBJ2-7, with D perhaps TRBD2 (5 bases). CDR1 MDHEN and CDR2 SYDVKM come from the germline V gene. The CDR3 runs to 16 residues. The V end lost 3 bases, the J end lost 2 bases, and 17 bases lay between the germline ends. This CDR3 is CASSFLRDEGPYEQYF. CDR3 coding DNA: TGTGCCAGCAGTTTTCTTAGGGATGAGGGTCCCTACGAGCAGTACTTC.

V and J are TRBV7-9 and TRBJ2-5; TRBD2 aligns across 7 bases. The CDR3 runs 15 residues. Germline V gives CDR1 SEHNR, CDR2 FQNEAQ (reference sequence). J gave up 2 bases and V 3 bases, and 6 bases lay outside the gene matches. CDR3 in amino acids: CASSLVASGQETQYF. Written as DNA, the CDR3 is TGTGCCAGCAGCTTGGTAGCTAGCGGACAAGAGACCCAGTACTTC.

The gene calls are TRBV28 and TRBJ2-7; a possible D gene is TRBD1 (6 bases). V shed 3 bases and J shed 4 bases, with 13 bases lying between them. The CDR3 has 14 amino acids. Germline V gene sequence: CDR1 MDHEN, CDR2 SYDVKM. The CDR3 region has the DNA TGTGCCAGCAGTTTTGGCAGGGGTGGGTACGAGCAGTACTTC. It is translated as CASSFGRGGYEQYF.

The chain recombines TRBV28 with TRBJ2-1, with 8 nucleotides matching TRBD1. Unmatched junction bases numbered 9, after V lost 3 bases and J lost 2 bases. CDR3 length: 17 residues. The V gene's germline CDR1 is MDHEN and CDR2 SYDVKM. Here the CDR3 reads CASSLPPTGEAYNEQFF. The CDR3 coding sequence is TGTGCCAGCAGTTTGCCCCCGACAGGGGAGGCCTACAATGAGCAGTTCTTC. The full variable domain, in which reference TRBV28 and TRBJ2-1 provide the parts outside the CDR3, is DVKVTQSSRYLVKRTGEKVFLECVQDMDHENMFWYRQDPGLGLRLIYFSYDVKMKEKGDIPEGYSVSREKKERFSLILESASTNQTSMYLCASSLPPTGEAYNEQFFGPGTRLTVL.

The chain couples TRBV4-1 to TRBJ2-5; 9 bases fit TRBD1. The end of the DNA fits TRBJ2-7 better, so the J call may be wrong. The CDR3 is 13 residues long. Germline V gene sequence: CDR1 MGHRA, CDR2 YSYEKL. In DNA, the CDR3 is TGCGCCAGCACACTTATGACAGGGGGCGAGCAGTACTTC. It specifies CASTLMTGGEQYF.

The chain combines TRBV6-6 with TRBJ1-1; 8 bases fit TRBD1. Germline V gene lookup returns CDR1 MNHNY and CDR2 SVGAGI (reference sequence). J was trimmed by 4 bases and V by 4 bases; bases with no gene match: 8. The CDR3 spans 15 residues. CDR3 in DNA: TGTGCCAGCAGTTCGGGGCGGACAGGGTCCACTGAAGCTTTCTTT. Its translation: CASSSGRTGSTEAFF.

The chain employs TRBV5-6 and TRBJ2-7; possibly TRBD1 for D (7 bases). The germline CDR1 and CDR2 sequences are SGHDT and YYEEEE. V was pared by 6 bases and J by 4 bases, with 17 bases between. The CDR3 spans 14 residues. CDR3 DNA: TGTGCCAGCACCCTGGGGGGACAGCTTTACGAGCAGTACTTC. Amino acids: CASTLGGQLYEQYF.

In DNA form, the CDR3 reads TGTGCCACCAGCAGAGATAGGGACAGAGGTGGCTACACCTTC. Amino acids: CATSRDRDRGGYTF. The chain is built from TRBV15 and TRBJ1-2; 7 bases align to TRBD1. The CDR3 has 14 amino acids. J gave up 7 bases and V 0 bases, and 5 bases lay outside the gene matches. Germline values: CDR1 LNHNV, CDR2 YYDKDF (reference sequence).